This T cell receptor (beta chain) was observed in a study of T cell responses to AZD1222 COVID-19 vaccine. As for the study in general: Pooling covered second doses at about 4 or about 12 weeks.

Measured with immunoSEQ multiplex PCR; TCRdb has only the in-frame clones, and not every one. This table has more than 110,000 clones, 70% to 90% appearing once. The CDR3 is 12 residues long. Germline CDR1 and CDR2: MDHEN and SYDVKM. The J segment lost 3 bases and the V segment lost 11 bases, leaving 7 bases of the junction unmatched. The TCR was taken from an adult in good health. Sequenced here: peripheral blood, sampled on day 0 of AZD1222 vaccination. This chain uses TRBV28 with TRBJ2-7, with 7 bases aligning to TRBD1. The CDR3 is CAGQGGSYEQYF. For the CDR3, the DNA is TGTGCCGGCCAAGGGGGCAGCTACGAGCAGTACTTC.